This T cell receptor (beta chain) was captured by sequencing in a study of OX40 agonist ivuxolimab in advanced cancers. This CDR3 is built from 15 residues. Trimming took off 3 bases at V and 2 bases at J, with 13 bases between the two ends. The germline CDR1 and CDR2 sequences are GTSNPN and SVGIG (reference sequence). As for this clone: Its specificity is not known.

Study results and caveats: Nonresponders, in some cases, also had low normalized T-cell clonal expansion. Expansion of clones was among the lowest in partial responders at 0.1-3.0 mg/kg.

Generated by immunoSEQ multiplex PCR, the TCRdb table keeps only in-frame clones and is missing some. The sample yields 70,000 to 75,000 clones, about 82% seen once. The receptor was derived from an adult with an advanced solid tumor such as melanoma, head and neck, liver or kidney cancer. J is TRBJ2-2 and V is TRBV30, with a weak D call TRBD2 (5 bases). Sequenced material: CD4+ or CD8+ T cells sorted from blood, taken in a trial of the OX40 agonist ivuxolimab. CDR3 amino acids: CAWSGGQSNTGELFF. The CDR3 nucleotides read TGTGCCTGGAGCGGAGGCCAGAGTAACACCGGGGAGCTGTTTTTT.